The 9 T cell receptor beta chains below were found in one sample sequenced in a study of PD-L1 blockade in urothelial cancer. Data came from immunoSEQ multiplex PCR; TCRdb stores just in-frame clones and leaves some out. The repertoire holds approximately 41,000 clones, with around four fifths as singletons. The sample's time point: pretreatment peripheral blood. Sequenced material: PBMCs, taken around atezolizumab (anti-PD-L1) treatment. All receptors derive from a man older than 75 with urothelial cancer.

CDR3 sequence reads: CASSPMRDRGRLEQYF. The CDR3, as DNA: TGTGCCAGCAGTCCCATGAGGGACAGGGGGCGCTTGGAGCAGTACTTC. The V gene is TRBV28, the J gene TRBJ2-7; the match to TRBD1 covers 12 bases. Germline-derived CDR1 and CDR2 are MDHEN and SYDVKM. V lost 5 bases to trimming and J lost 7 bases; unmatched junction nucleotides: 12. This CDR3 is 16 amino acids long.

The genes are TRBV7-9 and TRBJ2-1; D gene ambiguous. This CDR3 has 12 amino acids. Germline loops: CDR1 SEHNR, CDR2 FQNEAQ (reference sequence). Trimming removed 0 bases from V and 8 bases from J, with 5 bases in between. CDR3 DNA: TGTGCCAGCAGCTTAGCCCAGGATGAGCAGTTCTTC. It codes for CASSLAQDEQFF.

J is TRBJ2-7 and V is TRBV19; 8 bases map to TRBD1. Trimming cost V 4 bases and J 3 bases; bases outside gene matches: 5. The CDR3 has 14 amino acids. Per germline, CDR1 LNHDA and CDR2 SQIVND (reference sequence). The CDR3 nucleotides read TGTGCCAGTAGTAAGGGACAGGCGCTCTACGAGCAGTACTTC. Translating gives CASSKGQALYEQYF.

The CDR3 nucleotides are TGTGCCAGTAGTATAGAAGCTTACTCCTACAATGAGCAGTTCTTC. This translates into CASSIEAYSYNEQFF. This chain links TRBV19 with TRBJ2-1; D call uncertain. The V and J ends lost 0 bases and 0 bases respectively, with 6 bases between them. Germline CDR1 and CDR2: LNHDA and SQIVND (reference sequence). The CDR3 extends over 15 amino acids.

This clone is a singleton in its sample. The chain links TRBV2 to TRBJ2-7, with D perhaps matching TRBD2 (5 bases). Trimming removed 11 bases at V and 2 bases at J, with 13 bases between. The CDR3 length is 12 residues. From germline, CDR1 is SNHLY and CDR2 FYNNEI. CDR3 region: CACRKEAYEQYF. The CDR3 DNA follows: TGTGCCTGCCGGAAGGAGGCCTACGAGCAGTACTTC.

This chain joins TRBV4-1 and TRBJ2-3; D might be TRBD2 (7 bases). Germline CDR1 MGHRA, CDR2 YSYEKL. This CDR3 spans 16 amino acids. V was clipped by 0 bases and J by 5 bases, with 15 bases between them. CDR3 bases: TGCGCCAGCAGCCAAGAGGGGGGCGGGAGAATAGATACGCAGTATTTT. Protein: CASSQEGGGRIDTQYF.

The CDR3 bases are TGTGCCAGCAGCCCGATGGGACAGGTGCTCTCCTACGAGCAGTACTTC. Translation gives CASSPMGQVLSYEQYF. This sequence joins TRBV11-2 and TRBJ2-7; 8 bases align to TRBD1. V lost 5 bases, J lost 0 bases, and 9 bases stayed unmatched. The germline CDR1 and CDR2 sequences are SGHAT and FQNNGV. CDR3 length equals 16 residues.

CDR3 DNA sequence: TGTGCCTGGAAAAAAGCGGGAGGTTCCTACGAGCAGTACTTC. Encoded protein: CAWKKAGGSYEQYF. The chain carries TRBV30 and TRBJ2-7; 9 nucleotides match TRBD2. Per germline, CDR1 GTSNPN and CDR2 SVGIG (reference sequence). The CDR3 runs 14 residues. J gave up 1 base and V 4 bases, and 5 bases lay outside the gene matches.

The chain has TRBV2 and TRBJ2-1; maybe TRBD2 (6 bases). This CDR3 comprises 14 residues. Per germline, CDR1 SNHLY and CDR2 FYNNEI. V was shortened by 3 bases and J by 4 bases, with 10 bases between the two germline ends. CDR3 coding DNA: TGTGCCAGCAGTGATGCAGGGACTTACAATGAGCAGTTCTTC. It encodes CASSDAGTYNEQFF.